A single sample is the source of the 2 T cell receptor beta chains below, sequenced in a study of T cells in Graves' hyperthyroidism and ophthalmopathy. Amplification yielded TCR beta CDR3 regions, with RNA transcripts as the source. The TCR CDR3 was amplified in a first-round RT-PCR using the HTBI primer set. TCRdb re-derived calls from the multiplex PCR reads in MiXCR, one entry per CDR3 protein. The sample lists hundreds of thousands of distinct CDR3 sequences, over 40% occurring once. Sequencing input: peripheral blood or thyroid tissue (not recorded which). The receptors were gathered from an adult man with Graves' disease, either hyperthyroidism or ophthalmopathy (not recorded which).

The chain carries TRBV20-1 and TRBJ2-5; D gene ambiguous. Germline assignment: CDR1 DFQATT and CDR2 SNEGSKA (reference sequence). The CDR3 runs to 10 residues. With 3 bases removed from V and 7 bases from J, the gap between germline ends came to 6 bases. The CDR3 DNA reads TGCAGTGCTAGGCTCGGGACCCAGTACTTC. It is translated as CSARLGTQYF.

The rearrangement joins TRBV9 to TRBJ1-2, with D hard to call. The CDR3 is 12 amino acids. V lost 5 bases to trimming and J lost 8 bases, with 13 bases between them. CDR1 is SGDLS, CDR2 YYNGEE, per germline. The CDR3 nucleotides are TGTGCCAGCAGTGCCCATGAAGGAGGCTACACCTTC. The encoded protein is CASSAHEGGYTF.